The next 13 T cell receptor beta chains were all read from a single sample in a study of identical twins. MiXCR, applied by TCRdb to the 5' RACE reads, yields one record per CDR3 protein. The sample consists of some 560,000 distinct CDR3 sequences, 9.6% of them appearing once. Another study also made use of these data, one on yellow fever vaccine responses in identical twins.

The sequencing sample was made of PBMCs. These receptors were collected from a woman between 18 and 30 years old in good health.

This clonotype was seen repeatedly, ten times or more. The chain is built from TRBV4-1 and TRBJ2-7; possible D gene TRBD2, 6 bases. This CDR3 is built from 15 residues. Germline assignment: CDR1 MGHRA and CDR2 YSYEKL. The V end was cut by 0 bases, the J end by 5 bases, with 14 bases between. CDR3 nucleotides: TGCGCCAGCAGCCAAGAACCGGGGGTTGGGAACGAGCAGTACTTC. This translates into CASSQEPGVGNEQYF.

Many counts were recorded for this clonotype. The chain carries TRBV20-1 and TRBJ2-7; no clear D gene. Trimming removed 3 bases at V and 5 bases at J, with 8 bases between. The CDR3 is made up of 11 amino acids. The germline V gene encodes CDR1 DFQATT and CDR2 SNEGSKA (reference sequence). CDR3 protein: CSASSPDEQYF. DNA of the CDR3: TGCAGTGCTAGTAGCCCCGACGAGCAGTACTTC.

This clonotype has a handful of counts. The V call is TRBV5-1, the J call TRBJ2-6; 10 bases fit TRBD1. J gave up 6 bases and V 4 bases, and 16 bases lay outside the gene matches. CDR1 and CDR2 from the germline V gene are SGHRS and YFSETQ. The CDR3 covers 19 residues. The CDR3 nucleotides read TGCGCCAGCAGCCCGGGGGGACAGGGGATAATTAAGGAGGCCAACGTCCTGACTTTC. It specifies CASSPGGQGIIKEANVLTF.

This clonotype was seen only a few times. This chain uses TRBV5-5 with TRBJ2-3; TRBD2 aligns across 8 bases. V was clipped by 3 bases and J by 3 bases; unmatched bases: 6. CDR1 SGHKS and CDR2 YYEKEE come from the germline V gene (reference sequence). The CDR3 extends over 15 amino acids. The CDR3, as DNA: TGTGCCAGCAGCTCGGGACTAGAGGTGACAGATACGCAGTATTTT. It encodes CASSSGLEVTDTQYF. The full variable domain, rest sourced from reference TRBV5-5 and TRBJ2-3, is DAGVTQSPTHLIKTRGQQVTLRCSPISGHKSVSWYQQVLGQGPQFIFQYYEKEERGRGNFPDRFSARQFPNYSSELNVNALLLGDSALYLCASSSGLEVTDTQYFGPGTRLTVL.

This clonotype was counted a few times. J is TRBJ2-1 and V is TRBV7-2; the D is unclear. V lost 0 bases and J 0 bases, leaving 6 bases between the germline ends. The CDR3 covers 15 residues. The germline CDR1 and CDR2 sequences are SGHTA and FQGNSA. CDR3 residues: CASSLAIVSYNEQFF. The CDR3 DNA follows: TGTGCCAGCAGCTTAGCTATAGTCTCCTACAATGAGCAGTTCTTC.

The rearrangement uses TRBV5-1 and TRBJ2-3; D perhaps matches TRBD2 (5 bases). The CDR3 has 16 amino acids. The germline V gene encodes CDR1 SGHRS and CDR2 YFSETQ. V was trimmed by 4 bases and J by 6 bases, leaving 21 bases between them. CDR3 DNA: TGCGCCAGCAGCCCCAACATTATGGGTACTAGGGATACGCAGTATTTT. This encodes CASSPNIMGTRDTQYF.

The chain combines TRBV4-1 with TRBJ2-7; weak D call: TRBD1 (6 bases). The germline CDR1 and CDR2 sequences are MGHRA and YSYEKL. The V gene lost 1 base and the J gene lost 4 bases, with 14 bases spanning the gap. The CDR3 runs to 15 residues. The CDR3 here is CASSQVARGQYEQYF. CDR3 in DNA: TGCGCCAGCAGCCAAGTAGCCAGGGGTCAGTACGAGCAGTACTTC.

The chain has TRBV20-1 and TRBJ2-1, with 10 bases identical to TRBD2. Trimming cost V 1 base and J 6 bases; bases outside gene matches: 9. This CDR3 contains 16 residues. CDR1 DFQATT and CDR2 SNEGSKA come from the germline V gene (reference sequence). The CDR3 nucleotides read TGCAGTGCTAGAGTTCACAGGACTAGCGGATCCAATGAGCAGTTCTTC. Translating gives CSARVHRTSGSNEQFF.

The chain joins TRBV5-6 to TRBJ2-7, with D unresolved. CDR3 length: 13 residues. V gave up 2 bases and J gave up 2 bases, with 8 bases separating them. CDR1 is SGHDT and CDR2 is YYEEEE in the germline V gene. The CDR3 DNA is TGTGCCAGCAGCTTCACCAGCCCCTACGAGCAGTACTTC. As protein: CASSFTSPYEQYF.

This clonotype was counted only a few times. The J gene is TRBJ2-2, the V gene TRBV5-8; 10 bases are a match to TRBD2. The CDR3 runs 14 residues. CDR1 and CDR2 from the germline V gene are SGHTS and YDEGEE. The J segment lost 1 base and the V segment lost 8 bases, leaving 2 bases of the junction unmatched. The CDR3 sequence is CASRLAGNTGELFF. In DNA, the CDR3 is TGTGCCAGTCGACTAGCGGGGAACACCGGGGAGCTGTTTTTT.

The table lists this clonotype with many counts. The rearrangement uses TRBV3-1 and TRBJ2-3; unclear D gene. This CDR3 has 11 amino acids. V was trimmed by 2 bases and J by 5 bases, leaving 2 bases between them. Germline-derived CDR1 and CDR2 are LGHDT and YNNKEL (reference sequence). CDR3 DNA: TGTGCCAGCAGCCAACTAGATACGCAGTATTTT. This gives the protein CASSQLDTQYF.

The chain uses TRBV27 and TRBJ2-3; maybe TRBD2 (5 bases). CDR1 is MNHEY and CDR2 is SMNVEV in the germline V gene (reference sequence). V was clipped by 6 bases and J by 4 bases, with 23 bases between them. CDR3 length: 17 amino acids. The CDR3 nucleotides are TGTGCCAGCAGCCTGAATCCCCGGGCAGGAGGTCCAGATACGCAGTATTTT. This codes for CASSLNPRAGGPDTQYF.

This clonotype came up a few times. The chain combines TRBV9 with TRBJ1-6, with 7 bases fitting TRBD1. Germline trimming cut 2 bases from V and 2 bases from J; bases unmatched to any gene: 7. The CDR3 consists of 17 residues. The germline CDR1 and CDR2 sequences are SGDLS and YYNGEE. CDR3 coding DNA: TGTGCCAGCAGCGTTGGGGCAGGGGGTACCTATAATTCACCCCTCCACTTT. Translating gives CASSVGAGGTYNSPLHF.